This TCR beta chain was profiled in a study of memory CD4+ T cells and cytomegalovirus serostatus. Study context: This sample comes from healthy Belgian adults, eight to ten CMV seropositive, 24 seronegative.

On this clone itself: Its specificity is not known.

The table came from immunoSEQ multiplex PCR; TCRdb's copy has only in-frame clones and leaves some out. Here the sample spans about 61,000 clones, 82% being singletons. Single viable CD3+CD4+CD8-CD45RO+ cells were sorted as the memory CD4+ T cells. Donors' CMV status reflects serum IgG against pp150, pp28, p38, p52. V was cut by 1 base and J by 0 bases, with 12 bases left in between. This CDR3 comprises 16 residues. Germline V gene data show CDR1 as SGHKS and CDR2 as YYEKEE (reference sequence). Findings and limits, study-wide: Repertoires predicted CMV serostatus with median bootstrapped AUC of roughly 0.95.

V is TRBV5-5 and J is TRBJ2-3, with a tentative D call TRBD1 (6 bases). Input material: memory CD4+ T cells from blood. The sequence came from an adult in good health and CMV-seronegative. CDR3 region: CASSLRGGFSTDTQYF. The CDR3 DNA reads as TGTGCCAGCAGCTTGCGAGGGGGATTTAGCACAGATACGCAGTATTTT.